This section outlines one T cell receptor (beta chain) sequence together with its context. The CDR3 is 11 amino acids. The V end was cut by 3 bases, the J end by 8 bases, with 10 bases between. Germline V lookup: CDR1 DFQATT, CDR2 SNEGSKA (reference sequence). This entry belongs to a study of T cell responses to AZD1222 COVID-19 vaccine. Assay used: immunoSEQ multiplex PCR; TCRdb lists only in-frame clones, some missing. Of 95,000 to 120,000 clones listed, over 85% are singletons. The sequenced sample was peripheral blood, obtained on day 0 of MenACWY control vaccination. This chain joins TRBV20-1 and TRBJ1-2; D is uncertain. This TCR derives from an adult in good health. The CDR3 DNA reads as TGCAGTGCTAGCCCTGACCAAGGCTACACCTTC. It yields the protein CSASPDQGYTF.